This T cell receptor (beta chain) was recovered during a study of cytomegalovirus exposure and HLA in healthy donors. Study conclusions and caveats: Highly shared sequence variants in one cluster were likely a sequencing artifact. In a later analysis, a missense DCLRE1C variant was linked to TCR beta V- and J-gene trimming.

This clone was counted between two and nine times. The antigen is not known. V was cut by 5 bases and J by 1 base, with 10 bases left in between. This CDR3 contains 14 residues. The germline gives CDR1 MNHEY, CDR2 SMNVEV (reference sequence). A multiplex PCR was run with 60 Vbeta primers and 13 Jbeta primers. Produced via immunoSEQ multiplex PCR; TCRdb's table is partial and in-frame only. The table includes about 140,000 clones, roughly two thirds detected once. This rearrangement joins TRBV27 to TRBJ2-3; maybe TRBD1 (5 bases). The TCR originated in a male donor in good health and CMV-seronegative. Sequencing input: PBMCs. CDR3 sequence reads: CASSLLTGTDTQYF. In nucleotides, the CDR3 is TGTGCCAGCAGTCTACTGACAGGCACAGATACGCAGTATTTT.